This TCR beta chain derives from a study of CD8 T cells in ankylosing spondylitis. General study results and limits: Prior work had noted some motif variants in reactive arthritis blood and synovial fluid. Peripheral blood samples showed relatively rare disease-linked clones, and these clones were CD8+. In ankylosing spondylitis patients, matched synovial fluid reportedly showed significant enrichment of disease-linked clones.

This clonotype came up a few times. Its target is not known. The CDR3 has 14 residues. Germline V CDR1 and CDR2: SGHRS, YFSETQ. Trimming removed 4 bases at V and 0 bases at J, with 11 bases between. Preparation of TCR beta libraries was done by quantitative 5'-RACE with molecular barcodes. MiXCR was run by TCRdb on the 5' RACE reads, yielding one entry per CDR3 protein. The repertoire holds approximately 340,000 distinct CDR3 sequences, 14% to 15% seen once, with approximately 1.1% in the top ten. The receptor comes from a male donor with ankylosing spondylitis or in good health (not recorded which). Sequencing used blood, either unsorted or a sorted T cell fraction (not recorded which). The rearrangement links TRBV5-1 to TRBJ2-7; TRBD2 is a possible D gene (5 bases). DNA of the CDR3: TGCGCCAGCAGCCGGGATGCGGACTCCTACGAGCAGTACTTC. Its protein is CASSRDADSYEQYF. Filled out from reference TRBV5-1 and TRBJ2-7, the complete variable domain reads KAGVTQTPRYLIKTRGQQVTLSCSPISGHRSVSWYQQTPGQGLQFLFEYFSETQRNKGNFPGRFSGRQFSNSRSEMNVSTLELGDSALYLCASSRDADSYEQYFGPGTRLTVT.